This TCR beta chain stems from a study of OX40 agonist ivuxolimab in advanced cancers. Background on the study: Intravenous ivuxolimab was administered to patients every 2 weeks at 0.01 to 10 mg/kg. Dose-escalation subjects each had hepatocellular carcinoma, melanoma, renal cell or head and neck cancer.

This CDR3 has 12 amino acids. The V end lost 3 bases, the J end lost 6 bases, and 8 bases lay between the germline ends. The germline CDR1 and CDR2 sequences are MDHEN and SYDVKM. Blood samples were obtained at baseline, cycle 4 day 1, and cycle 7 day 1. TCRdb's copy holds only in-frame clones and misses some; the assay was immunoSEQ multiplex PCR. The sample includes about 7,800 clones, 73% of them seen just once. General study findings and limits: Clones of CD4+ and CD8+ blood T cells grew by week 6 at doses of 0.1 to 3.0 mg/kg.

Concerning this clone itself: Its cognate antigen is unknown.

The source is an adult with an advanced solid tumor such as melanoma, head and neck, liver or kidney cancer. The source material was CD4+ or CD8+ T cells sorted from blood, sampled in a trial of the OX40 agonist ivuxolimab. The chain recombines TRBV28 with TRBJ2-5; TRBD1 or TRBD2 may be the D gene (5 bases each). In DNA form, the CDR3 reads TGTGCCAGCAGTTTGGGACCGAAGACCCAGTACTTC. Its protein is CASSLGPKTQYF.